This T cell receptor beta chain was sequenced during a study of blood T cell repertoires in COVID-19. Study-level background: There were acute and convalescent COVID-19 samples, and they came from the United States, Italy and Spain. PBMCs, B-cell-depleted T cells, or T cells were the source of the cDNA or gDNA that made up the material.

This CDR3 has 14 residues. The germline gives CDR1 SNHLY, CDR2 FYNNEI. The V segment lost 6 bases and the J segment 4 bases; nucleotides outside the gene matches: 7. In the original processing: Reference gene primer amplification yielded estimated nucleated cell counts. The repertoire was sequenced with immunoSEQ multiplex PCR; TCRdb's copy has only in-frame clones and lacks some. V, J and clone size derive from that table, while D and trimming were established from the DNA sequence. The sample contains 250,000 or so clones, around nine tenths of which appear only once. The chain joins TRBV2 to TRBJ2-5; 8 bases agree with TRBD2. The sample comprised peripheral blood. The origin of this receptor is a woman aged 40 to 50 who had recovered from COVID-19. CDR3 sequence reads: CASSQRGLGETQYF. The CDR3 DNA follows: TGTGCCAGCAGCCAGCGGGGGCTCGGAGAGACCCAGTACTTC.